The entry below gives a single T cell receptor beta chain sequence along with its context. Its cognate antigen is unknown. The CDR3 sequence is 12 residues long. The V end was cut by 4 bases, the J end by 0 bases, with 6 bases between. The germline V gene has CDR1 SQVTM and CDR2 ANQGSEA. This entry belongs to a study of vaccination effects on CD4 cells after COVID-19. The ViraFEST assay expanded antigen-specific CD4+ T cells with viral peptide pools before sequencing. Cells that had been cultured for nine to eleven days were the source of isolated CD4+ T cells. Using immunoSEQ multiplex PCR, the repertoire was profiled, and TCRdb retains in-frame clones only, with some absent. Of approximately 87,000 clones listed, approximately 74% are singletons. General study findings and limits: Early post-infection timepoints were absent, and convalescent patients were few.

V is TRBV29-1 and J is TRBJ1-1; D uncertain. The source is a human donor who received a COVID-19 vaccine. The specimen comprised CD4+ T cells from PBMCs cultured with HCoV-229E spike peptides, sampled before COVID-19 vaccination. The CDR3 sequence: CSVGEMNTEAFF. DNA for the CDR3: TGCAGCGTTGGGGAAATGAACACTGAAGCTTTCTTT.